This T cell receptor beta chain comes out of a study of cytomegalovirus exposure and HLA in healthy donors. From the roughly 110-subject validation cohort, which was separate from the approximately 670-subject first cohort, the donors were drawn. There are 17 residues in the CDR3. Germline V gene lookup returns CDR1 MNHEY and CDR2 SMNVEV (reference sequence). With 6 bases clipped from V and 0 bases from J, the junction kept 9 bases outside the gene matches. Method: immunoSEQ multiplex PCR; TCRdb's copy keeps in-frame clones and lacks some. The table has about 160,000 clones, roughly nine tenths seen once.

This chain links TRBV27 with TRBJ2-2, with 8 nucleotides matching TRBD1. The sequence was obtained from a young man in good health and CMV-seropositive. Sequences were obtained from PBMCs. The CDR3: CASSRDRPYPNTGELFF. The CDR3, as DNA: TGTGCCAGCAGCCGGGACAGGCCGTATCCGAACACCGGGGAGCTGTTTTTT.